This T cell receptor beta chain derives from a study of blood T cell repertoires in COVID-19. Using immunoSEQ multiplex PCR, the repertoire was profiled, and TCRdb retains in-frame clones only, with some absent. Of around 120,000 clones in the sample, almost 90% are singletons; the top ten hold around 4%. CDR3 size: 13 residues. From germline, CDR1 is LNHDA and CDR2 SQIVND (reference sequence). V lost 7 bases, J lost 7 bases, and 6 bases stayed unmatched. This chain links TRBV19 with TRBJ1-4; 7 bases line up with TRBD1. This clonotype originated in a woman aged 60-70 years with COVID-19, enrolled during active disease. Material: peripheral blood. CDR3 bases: TGTGCCAGTACGGAAAGGGGGCTTGAAAAACTGTTTTTT. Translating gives CASTERGLEKLFF.